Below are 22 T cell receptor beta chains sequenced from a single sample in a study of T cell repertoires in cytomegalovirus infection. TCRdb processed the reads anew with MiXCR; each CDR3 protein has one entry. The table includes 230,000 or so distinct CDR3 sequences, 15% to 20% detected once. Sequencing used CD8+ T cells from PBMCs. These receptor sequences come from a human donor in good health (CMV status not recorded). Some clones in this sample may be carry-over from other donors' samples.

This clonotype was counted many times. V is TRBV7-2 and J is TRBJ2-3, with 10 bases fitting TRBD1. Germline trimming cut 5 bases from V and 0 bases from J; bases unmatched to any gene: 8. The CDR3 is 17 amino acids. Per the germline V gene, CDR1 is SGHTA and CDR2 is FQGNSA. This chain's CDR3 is CASSVPGTGDSTDTQYF. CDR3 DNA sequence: TGTGCCAGCAGCGTTCCCGGGACAGGGGATAGCACAGATACGCAGTATTTT. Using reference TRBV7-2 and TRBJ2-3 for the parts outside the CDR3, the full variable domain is GAGVSQSPSNKVTEKGKDVELRCDPISGHTALYWYRQSLGQGLEFLIYFQGNSAPDKSGLPSDRFSAERTGGSVSTLTIQRTQQEDSAVYLCASSVPGTGDSTDTQYFGPGTRLTVL.

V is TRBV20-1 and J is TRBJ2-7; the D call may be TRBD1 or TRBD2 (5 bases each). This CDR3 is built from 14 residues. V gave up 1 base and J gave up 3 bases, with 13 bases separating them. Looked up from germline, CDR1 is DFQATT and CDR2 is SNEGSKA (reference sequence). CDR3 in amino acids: CSARVGDPYYEQYF. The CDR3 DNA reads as TGCAGTGCTAGAGTTGGGGACCCGTACTACGAGCAGTACTTC.

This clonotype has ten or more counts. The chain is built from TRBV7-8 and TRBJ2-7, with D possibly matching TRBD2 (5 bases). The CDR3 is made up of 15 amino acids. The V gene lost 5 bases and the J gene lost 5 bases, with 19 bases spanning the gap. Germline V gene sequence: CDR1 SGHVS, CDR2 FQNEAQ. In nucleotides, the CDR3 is TGTGCCAGCAGCCCATATAGTAGAAAGGGAGACGAGCAGTACTTC. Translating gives CASSPYSRKGDEQYF.

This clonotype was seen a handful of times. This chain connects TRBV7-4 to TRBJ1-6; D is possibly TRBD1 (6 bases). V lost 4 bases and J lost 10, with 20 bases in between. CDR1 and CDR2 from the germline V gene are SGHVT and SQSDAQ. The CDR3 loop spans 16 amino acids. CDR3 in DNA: TGTGCCAGCAGCTCGATGACCGAACAGGGTCGGTCACCCCTCCACTTT. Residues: CASSSMTEQGRSPLHF. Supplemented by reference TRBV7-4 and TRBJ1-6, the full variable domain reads GAGVSQSPRYKVAKRGRDVALRCDSISGHVTLYWYRQTLGQGSEVLTYSQSDAQRDKSGRPSGRFSAERPERSVSTLKIQRTEQGDSAVYLCASSSMTEQGRSPLHFGNGTRLTVT.

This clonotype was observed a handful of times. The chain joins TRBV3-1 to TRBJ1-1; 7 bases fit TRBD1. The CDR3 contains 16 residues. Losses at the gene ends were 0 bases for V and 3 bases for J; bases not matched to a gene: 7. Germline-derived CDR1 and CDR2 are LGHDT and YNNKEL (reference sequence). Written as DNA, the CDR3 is TGTGCCAGCAGCCAAGAAGGGACAGCTACTTACACTGAAGCTTTCTTT. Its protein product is CASSQEGTATYTEAFF.

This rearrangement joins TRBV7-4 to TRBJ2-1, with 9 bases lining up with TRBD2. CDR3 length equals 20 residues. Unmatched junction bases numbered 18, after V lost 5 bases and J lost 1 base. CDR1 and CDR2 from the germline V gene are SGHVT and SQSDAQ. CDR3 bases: TGTGCCAGCAGCCCTAGCGGGGCGGGGCCCCCCTTGGGGTCCTACAATGAGCAGTTCTTC. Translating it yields CASSPSGAGPPLGSYNEQFF.

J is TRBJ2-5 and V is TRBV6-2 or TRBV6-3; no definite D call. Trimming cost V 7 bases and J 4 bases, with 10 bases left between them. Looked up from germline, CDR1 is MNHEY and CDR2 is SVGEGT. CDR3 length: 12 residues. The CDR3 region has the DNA TGTGCCAGCAAGATGGGGATAGAGACCCAGTACTTC. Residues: CASKMGIETQYF.

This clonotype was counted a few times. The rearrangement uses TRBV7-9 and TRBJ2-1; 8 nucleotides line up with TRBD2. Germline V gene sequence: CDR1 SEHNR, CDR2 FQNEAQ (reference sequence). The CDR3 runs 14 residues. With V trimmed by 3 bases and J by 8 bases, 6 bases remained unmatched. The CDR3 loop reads CASSFPLAGHEQFF. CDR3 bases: TGTGCCAGCAGCTTTCCTCTAGCGGGTCATGAGCAGTTCTTC. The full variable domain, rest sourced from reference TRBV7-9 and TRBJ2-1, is DTGVSQNPRHKITKRGQNVTFRCDPISEHNRLYWYRQTLGQGPEFLTYFQNEAQLEKSRLLSDRFSAERPKGSFSTLEIQRTEQGDSAMYLCASSFPLAGHEQFFGPGTRLTVL.

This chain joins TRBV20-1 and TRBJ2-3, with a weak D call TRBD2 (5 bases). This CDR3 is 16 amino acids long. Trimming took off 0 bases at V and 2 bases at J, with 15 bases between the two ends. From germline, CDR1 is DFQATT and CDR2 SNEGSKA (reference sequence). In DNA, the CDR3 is TGCAGTGCTAGAGATCCGGAGGTGCCTTACACAGATACGCAGTATTTT. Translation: CSARDPEVPYTDTQYF.

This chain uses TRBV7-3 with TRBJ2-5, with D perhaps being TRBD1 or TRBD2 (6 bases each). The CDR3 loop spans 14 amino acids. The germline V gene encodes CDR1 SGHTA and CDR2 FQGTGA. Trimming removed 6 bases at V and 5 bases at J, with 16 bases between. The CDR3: CASSKTGAGETQYF. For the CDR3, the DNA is TGTGCCAGCAGTAAAACGGGGGCCGGGGAGACCCAGTACTTC.

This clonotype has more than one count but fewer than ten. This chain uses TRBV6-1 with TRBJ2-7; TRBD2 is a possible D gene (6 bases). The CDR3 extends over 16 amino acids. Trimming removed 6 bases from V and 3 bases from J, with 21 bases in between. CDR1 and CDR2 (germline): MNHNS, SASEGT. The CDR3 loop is CASSQTREAGRYEQYF. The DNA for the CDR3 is TGTGCCAGCAGCCAAACGAGGGAGGCCGGCCGCTACGAGCAGTACTTC.

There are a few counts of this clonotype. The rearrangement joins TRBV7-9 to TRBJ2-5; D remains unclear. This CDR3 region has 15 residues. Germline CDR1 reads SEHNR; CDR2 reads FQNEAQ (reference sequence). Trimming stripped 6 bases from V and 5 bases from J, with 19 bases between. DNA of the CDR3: TGTGCCAGCAGTCTAATAGGGCTCTCGCCGGAGACCCAGTACTTC. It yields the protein CASSLIGLSPETQYF.

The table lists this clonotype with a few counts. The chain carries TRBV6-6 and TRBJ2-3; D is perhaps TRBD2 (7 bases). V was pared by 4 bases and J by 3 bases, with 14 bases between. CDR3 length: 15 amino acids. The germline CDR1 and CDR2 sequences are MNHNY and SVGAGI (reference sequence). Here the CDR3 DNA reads TGTGCCAGCAGTTGGCGGGGGCAGGGAACAGATACGCAGTATTTT. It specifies CASSWRGQGTDTQYF.

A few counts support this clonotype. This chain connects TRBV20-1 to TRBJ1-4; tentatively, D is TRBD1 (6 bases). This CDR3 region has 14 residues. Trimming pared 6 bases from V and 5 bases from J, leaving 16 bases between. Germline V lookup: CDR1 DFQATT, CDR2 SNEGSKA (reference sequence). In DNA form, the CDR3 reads TGCAGTGCCATCAGGGTTAGGGGGAATGAAAAACTGTTTTTT. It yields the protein CSAIRVRGNEKLFF.

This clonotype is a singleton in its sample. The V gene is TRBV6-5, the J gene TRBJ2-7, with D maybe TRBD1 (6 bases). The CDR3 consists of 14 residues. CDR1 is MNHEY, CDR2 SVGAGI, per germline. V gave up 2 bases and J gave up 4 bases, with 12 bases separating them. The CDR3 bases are TGTGCCAGCAGTTACGGACAGTCAGATTACGAGCAGTACTTC. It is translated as CASSYGQSDYEQYF.

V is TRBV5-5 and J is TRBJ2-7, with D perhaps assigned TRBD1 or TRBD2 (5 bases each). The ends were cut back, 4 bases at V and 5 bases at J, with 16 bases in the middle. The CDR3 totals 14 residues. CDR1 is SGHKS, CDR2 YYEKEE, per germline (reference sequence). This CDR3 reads CASSRTGLVDEQYF. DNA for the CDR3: TGTGCCAGCAGCCGAACGGGGCTGGTGGACGAGCAGTACTTC.

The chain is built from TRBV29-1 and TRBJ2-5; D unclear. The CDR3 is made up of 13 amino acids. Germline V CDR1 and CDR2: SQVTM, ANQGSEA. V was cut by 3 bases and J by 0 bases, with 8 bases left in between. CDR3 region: CSVDAGNQETQYF. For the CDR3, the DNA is TGCAGCGTTGATGCTGGGAACCAAGAGACCCAGTACTTC. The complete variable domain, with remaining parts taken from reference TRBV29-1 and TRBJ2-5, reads SAVISQKPSRDICQRGTSLTIQCQVDSQVTMMFWYRQQPGQSLTLIATANQGSEATYESGFVIDKFPISRPNLTFSTLTVSNMSPEDSSIYLCSVDAGNQETQYFGPGTRLLVL.

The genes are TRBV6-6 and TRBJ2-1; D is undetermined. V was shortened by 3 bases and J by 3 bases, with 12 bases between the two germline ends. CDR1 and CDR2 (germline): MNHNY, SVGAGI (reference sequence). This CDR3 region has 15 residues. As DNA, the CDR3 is TGTGCCAGCAGTTATACCCCCCTAGTCTACAATGAGCAGTTCTTC. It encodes CASSYTPLVYNEQFF.

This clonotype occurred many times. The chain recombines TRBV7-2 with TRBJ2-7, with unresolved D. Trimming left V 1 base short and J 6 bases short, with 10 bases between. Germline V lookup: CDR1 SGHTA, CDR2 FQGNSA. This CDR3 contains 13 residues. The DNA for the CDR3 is TGTGCCAGCAGCTTAGTCCAGGTTGGCGAGCAGTACTTC. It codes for CASSLVQVGEQYF.

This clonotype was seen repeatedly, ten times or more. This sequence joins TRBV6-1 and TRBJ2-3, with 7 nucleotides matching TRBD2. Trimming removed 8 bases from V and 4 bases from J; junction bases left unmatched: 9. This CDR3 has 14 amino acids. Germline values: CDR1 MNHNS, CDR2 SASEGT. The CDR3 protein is CASAGLGGADTQYF. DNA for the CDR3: TGTGCCAGCGCTGGACTAGGAGGAGCAGATACGCAGTATTTT.

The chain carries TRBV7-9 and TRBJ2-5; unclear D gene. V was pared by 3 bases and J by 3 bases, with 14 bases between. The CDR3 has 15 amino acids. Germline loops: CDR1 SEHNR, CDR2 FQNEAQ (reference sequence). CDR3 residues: CASSLPRSREETQYF. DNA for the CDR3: TGTGCCAGCAGCTTGCCGAGGAGTAGGGAAGAGACCCAGTACTTC.

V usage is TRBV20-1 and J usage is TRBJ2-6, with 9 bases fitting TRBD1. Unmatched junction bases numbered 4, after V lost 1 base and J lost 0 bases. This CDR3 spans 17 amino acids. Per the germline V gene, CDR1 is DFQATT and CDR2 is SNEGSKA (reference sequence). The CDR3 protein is CSARAEDRGSGANVLTF. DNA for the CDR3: TGCAGTGCTAGAGCCGAGGACAGGGGCTCTGGGGCCAACGTCCTGACTTTC.